Sequencing of this T cell receptor (beta chain) was carried out in a study of CD8+ T cells in alopecia areata. Study-level background: Twice a day, 5 to 10 mg of oral tofacitinib was administered to treated patients.

Comments on this clone: The antigen is unknown.

Regarding the study as a whole: Resident alphabeta T-cell populations of normal skin are likewise subject to sequencing in scalp samples.

Sequencing relied on a cDNA template that was reverse transcribed from extracted RNA. Assay used: immunoSEQ multiplex PCR; TCRdb lists only in-frame clones, some missing. The repertoire holds some 150,000 clones, with 82% as singletons. The treatment here: oral pan-JAK inhibitor, 5-10 mg twice daily. The CDR3 has 13 amino acids. Between the trimmed V and J ends, which lost 5 bases and 3 bases, there was a span of 11 bases. CDR1 and CDR2 (germline): SGHVS, FNYEAQ. The rearrangement uses TRBV7-6 and TRBJ2-7, with D unresolved. The source of this sequence is a human donor with alopecia areata. Sequences were derived from CD8+ T cells sorted from blood, sampled at week 4, from a patient treated with tofacitinib. The CDR3 DNA reads TGTGCCAGCAGCCAACTATCCAACTACGAGCAGTACTTC. Translation: CASSQLSNYEQYF.